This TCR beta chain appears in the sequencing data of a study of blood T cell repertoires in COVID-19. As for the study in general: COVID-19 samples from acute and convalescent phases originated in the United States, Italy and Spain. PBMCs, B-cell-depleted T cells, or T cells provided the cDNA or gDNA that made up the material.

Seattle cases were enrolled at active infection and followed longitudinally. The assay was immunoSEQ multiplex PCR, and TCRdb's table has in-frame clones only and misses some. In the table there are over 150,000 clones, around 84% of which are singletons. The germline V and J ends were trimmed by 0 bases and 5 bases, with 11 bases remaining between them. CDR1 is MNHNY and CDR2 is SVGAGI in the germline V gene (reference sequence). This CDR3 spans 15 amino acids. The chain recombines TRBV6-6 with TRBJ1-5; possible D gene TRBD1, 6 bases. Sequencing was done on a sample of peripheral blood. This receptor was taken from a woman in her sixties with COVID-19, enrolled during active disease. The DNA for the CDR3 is TGTGCCAGCAGTTACTCGAGGACAGATTATCAGCCCCAGCATTTT. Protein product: CASSYSRTDYQPQHF.